The source of this T cell receptor (beta chain) is a study of T cell repertoires in cytomegalovirus infection. Overall study context: Indications of both CMV infection and matching HLA type were provided by public TCR beta signatures.

CDR1 is MNHEY and CDR2 is SVGAGI in the germline V gene. The V end was cut by 7 bases, the J end by 6 bases, with 16 bases between. This CDR3 comprises 14 residues. Study-level points and caveats: CMV carriers having the relevant HLA were flagged by cumulative public TCR beta family frequency. HLA-C-restricted TCR beta clonotypes specific for CMV led the ex vivo response.

TCRdb reanalysed the reads using MiXCR and keeps one entry per CDR3 protein. Altogether about 700,000 distinct CDR3 sequences are present, about 33% being singletons, with the ten largest covering around a sixth. Points on this clonotype: The antigen remains undetermined.

The material was cultured PBMCs, obtained from culture after CMV antigen stimulation. This clonotype was obtained from a human donor in good health (CMV status not recorded). Some clones in this sample may be carry-over from other donors' samples. This chain joins TRBV6-5 and TRBJ2-1; perhaps TRBD2 as D (6 bases). The CDR3 loop reads CASTNPGEVNEQFF. Here the CDR3 DNA reads TGTGCCAGCACCAACCCCGGGGAGGTCAATGAGCAGTTCTTC.